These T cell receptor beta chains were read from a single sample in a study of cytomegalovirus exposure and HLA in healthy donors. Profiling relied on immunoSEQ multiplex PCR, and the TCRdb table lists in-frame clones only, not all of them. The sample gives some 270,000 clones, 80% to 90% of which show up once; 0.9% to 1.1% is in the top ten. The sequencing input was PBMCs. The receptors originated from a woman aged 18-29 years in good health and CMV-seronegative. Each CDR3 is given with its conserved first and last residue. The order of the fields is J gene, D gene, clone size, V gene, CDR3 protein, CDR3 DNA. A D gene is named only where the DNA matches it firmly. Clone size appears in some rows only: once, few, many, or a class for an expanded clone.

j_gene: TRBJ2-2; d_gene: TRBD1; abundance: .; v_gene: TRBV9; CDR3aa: CASSGQGYTGELFF; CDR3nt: TGTGCCAGCAGCGGACAGGGTTACACCGGGGAGCTGTTTTTT
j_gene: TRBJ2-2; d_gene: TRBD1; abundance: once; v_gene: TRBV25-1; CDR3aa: CASSPSHRGDTGELFF; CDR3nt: TGTGCCAGCAGTCCATCCCACAGGGGTGACACCGGGGAGCTGTTTTTT
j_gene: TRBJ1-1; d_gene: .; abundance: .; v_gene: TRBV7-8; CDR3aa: CASSLVYLRNTEAFF; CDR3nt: TGTGCCAGCAGCTTAGTCTATTTGAGGAACACTGAAGCTTTCTTT
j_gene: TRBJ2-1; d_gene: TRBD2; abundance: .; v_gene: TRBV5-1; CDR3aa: CASSLDSGRNEQFF; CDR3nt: TGCGCCAGCAGCTTGGATAGCGGGAGAAATGAGCAGTTCTTC
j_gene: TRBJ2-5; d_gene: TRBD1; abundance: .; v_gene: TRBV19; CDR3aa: CASSPYRGETQYF; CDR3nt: TGTGCCAGTAGCCCATACAGGGGGGAGACCCAGTACTTC
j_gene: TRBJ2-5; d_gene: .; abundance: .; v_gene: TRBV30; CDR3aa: CAWSLGSGAGTQYF; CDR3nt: TGTGCCTGGAGCCTAGGGTCAGGGGCAGGGACCCAGTACTTC
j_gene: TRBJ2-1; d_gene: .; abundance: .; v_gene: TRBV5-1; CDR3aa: CASTPGNRNEQFF; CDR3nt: TGCGCCAGCACCCCAGGGAATCGCAATGAGCAGTTCTTC
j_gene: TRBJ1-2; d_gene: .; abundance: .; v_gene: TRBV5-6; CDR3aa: CASSLDTNYGYTF; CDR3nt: TGTGCCAGCAGCTTGGACACCAACTATGGCTACACCTTC
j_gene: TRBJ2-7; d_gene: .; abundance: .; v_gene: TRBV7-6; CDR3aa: CASSLLAGTYEQYF; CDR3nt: TGTGCCAGCAGCTTATTAGCAGGGACCTACGAGCAGTACTTC
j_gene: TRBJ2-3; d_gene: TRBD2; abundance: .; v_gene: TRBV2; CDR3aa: CASSEGLANHVTDTQYF; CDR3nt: TGTGCCAGCAGTGAAGGACTAGCGAATCACGTCACAGATACGCAGTATTTT
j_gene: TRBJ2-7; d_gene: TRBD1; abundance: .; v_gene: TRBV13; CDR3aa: CASSETGKAYEQYF; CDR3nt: TGTGCCAGCAGCGAGACAGGGAAGGCCTACGAGCAGTACTTC
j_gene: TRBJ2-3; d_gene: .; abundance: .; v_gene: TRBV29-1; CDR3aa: CSVARQAHTDTQYF; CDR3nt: TGCAGCGTTGCTAGACAGGCGCACACAGATACGCAGTATTTT
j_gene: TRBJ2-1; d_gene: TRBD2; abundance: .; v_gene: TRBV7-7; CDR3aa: CASSLAGGYNEQFF; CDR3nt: TGTGCCAGCAGCTTAGCCGGGGGGTACAATGAGCAGTTCTTC
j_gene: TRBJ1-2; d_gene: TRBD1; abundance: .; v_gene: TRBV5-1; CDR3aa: CASSLMGQGIYGYTF; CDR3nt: TGCGCCAGCAGCTTGATGGGACAGGGGATTTATGGCTACACCTTC
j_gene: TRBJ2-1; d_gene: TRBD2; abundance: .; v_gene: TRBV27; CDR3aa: CASRSGAGGSYNEQFF; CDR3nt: TGTGCCAGCAGGAGTGGGGCGGGGGGTTCCTACAATGAGCAGTTCTTC
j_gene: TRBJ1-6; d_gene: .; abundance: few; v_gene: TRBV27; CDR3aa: CASSSGNSPLHF; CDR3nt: TGTGCCAGTAGCAGTGGGAATTCACCCCTCCACTTT
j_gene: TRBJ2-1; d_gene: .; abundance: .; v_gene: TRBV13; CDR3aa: CASSPGFQGYNEQFF; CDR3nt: TGTGCCAGCAGCCCCGGGTTTCAGGGTTACAATGAGCAGTTCTTC
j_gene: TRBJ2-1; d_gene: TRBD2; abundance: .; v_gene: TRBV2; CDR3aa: CASTGTSGVGEQFF; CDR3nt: TGTGCCAGCACCGGGACTAGCGGGGTTGGTGAGCAGTTCTTC
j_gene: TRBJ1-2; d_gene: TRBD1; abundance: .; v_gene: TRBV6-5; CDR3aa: CASSPATGSYGYTF; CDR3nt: TGTGCCAGCAGTCCCGCGACAGGGTCCTATGGCTACACCTTC
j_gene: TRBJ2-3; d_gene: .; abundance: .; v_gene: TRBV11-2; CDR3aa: CASSLVPAGMTDTQYF; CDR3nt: TGTGCCAGCAGCTTAGTGCCCGCAGGGATGACAGATACGCAGTATTTT
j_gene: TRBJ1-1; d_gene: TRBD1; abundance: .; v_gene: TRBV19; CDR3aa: CASKQGATEAFF; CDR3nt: TGTGCCAGTAAGCAGGGGGCGACTGAAGCTTTCTTT
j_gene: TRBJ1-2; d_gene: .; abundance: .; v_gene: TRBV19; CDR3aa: CASSRARGGNYGYTF; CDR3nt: TGTGCCAGTAGTAGGGCACGGGGGGGCAACTATGGCTACACCTTC
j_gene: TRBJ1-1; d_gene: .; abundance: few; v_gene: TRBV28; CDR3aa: CASSLQGRAAFF; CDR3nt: TGTGCCAGCAGCCTGCAGGGCAGGGCAGCTTTCTTT
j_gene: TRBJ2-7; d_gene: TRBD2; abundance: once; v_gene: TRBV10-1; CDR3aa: CASSGLWREGEDYEQYF; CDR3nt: TGCGCCAGCAGCGGGCTCTGGCGGGAGGGGGAGGACTACGAGCAGTACTTC
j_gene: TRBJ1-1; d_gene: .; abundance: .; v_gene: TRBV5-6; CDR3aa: CASSNLAVGGTEAFF; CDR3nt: TGTGCCAGCAGCAATTTAGCGGTGGGGGGCACTGAAGCTTTCTTT
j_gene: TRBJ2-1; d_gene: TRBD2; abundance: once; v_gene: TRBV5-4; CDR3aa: CASSWSGRSEQFF; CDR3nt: TGTGCCAGCAGCTGGAGCGGGAGGTCTGAGCAGTTCTTC
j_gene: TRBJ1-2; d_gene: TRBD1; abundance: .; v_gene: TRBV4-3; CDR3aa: CASSQTSGQGNYGYTF; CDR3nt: TGCGCCAGCAGCCAAACCTCCGGACAGGGTAACTATGGCTACACCTTC
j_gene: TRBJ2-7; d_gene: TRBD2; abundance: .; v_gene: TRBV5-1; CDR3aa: CASSLGPMTSGTVWAQYF; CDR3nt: TGCGCCAGCAGCTTGGGACCAATGACTAGCGGGACGGTGTGGGCGCAGTACTTC
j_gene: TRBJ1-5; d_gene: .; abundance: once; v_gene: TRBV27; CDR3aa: CASSLRAARSLGSNQPQHF; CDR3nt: TGTGCCAGCAGTTTACGAGCGGCGCGGAGTTTAGGGAGCAATCAGCCCCAGCATTTT
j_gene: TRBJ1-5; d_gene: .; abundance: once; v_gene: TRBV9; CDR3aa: CASSPPAAEEYQPQHF; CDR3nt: TGTGCCAGCAGCCCGCCCGCAGCCGAGGAATATCAGCCCCAGCATTTT
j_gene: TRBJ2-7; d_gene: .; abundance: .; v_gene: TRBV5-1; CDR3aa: CASSLLGGTFYEQYF; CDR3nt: TGCGCCAGCAGCTTGTTAGGCGGAACCTTCTACGAGCAGTACTTC
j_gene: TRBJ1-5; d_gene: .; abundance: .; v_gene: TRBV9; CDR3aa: CASSVGRLAIQPQHF; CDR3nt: TGTGCCAGCAGCGTGGGACGCCTAGCGATCCAGCCCCAGCATTTT
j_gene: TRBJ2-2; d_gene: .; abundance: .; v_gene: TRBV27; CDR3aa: CASSPVSGGYTGELFF; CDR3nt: TGTGCCAGCAGTCCCGTTTCCGGCGGTTACACCGGGGAGCTGTTTTTT
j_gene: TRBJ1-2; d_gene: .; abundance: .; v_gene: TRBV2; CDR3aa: CASSLLTDNYGYTF; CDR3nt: TGTGCCAGCAGTCTGTTGACAGATAACTATGGCTACACCTTC
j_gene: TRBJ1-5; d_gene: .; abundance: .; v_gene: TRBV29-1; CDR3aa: CSGGGGGPQHF; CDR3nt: TGCAGCGGCGGGGGTGGGGGGCCCCAGCATTTT
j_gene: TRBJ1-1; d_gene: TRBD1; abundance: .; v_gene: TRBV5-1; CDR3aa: CASREGTAIYTEAFF; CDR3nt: TGCGCCAGCAGAGAAGGGACAGCGATTTACACTGAAGCTTTCTTT
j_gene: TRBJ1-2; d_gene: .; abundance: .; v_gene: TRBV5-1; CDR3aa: CASSLTKGPYYGYTF; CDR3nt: TGCGCCAGCAGCTTGACGAAGGGGCCTTACTATGGCTACACCTTC
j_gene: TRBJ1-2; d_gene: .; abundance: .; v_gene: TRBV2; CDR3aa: CASSEDRDLVADYGYTF; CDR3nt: TGTGCCAGCAGTGAAGACAGGGACCTGGTGGCAGATTATGGCTACACCTTC
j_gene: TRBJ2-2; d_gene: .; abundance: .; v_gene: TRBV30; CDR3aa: CAWTLRQGRTGELFF; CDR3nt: TGTGCCTGGACTTTAAGGCAGGGTAGGACCGGGGAGCTGTTTTTT
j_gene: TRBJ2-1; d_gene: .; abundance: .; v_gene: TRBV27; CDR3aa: CASSQYNEQFF; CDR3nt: TGTGCCAGCAGTCAGTACAATGAGCAGTTCTTC
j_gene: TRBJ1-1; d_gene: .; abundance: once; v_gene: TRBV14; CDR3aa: CASSQDRGGEDTEAFF; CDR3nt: TGTGCCAGCAGCCAAGATAGGGGGGGAGAAGACACTGAAGCTTTCTTT
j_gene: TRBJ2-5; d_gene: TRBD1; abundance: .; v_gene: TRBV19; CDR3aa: CASSESGQGVQETQYF; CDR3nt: TGTGCCAGTAGTGAATCGGGACAGGGGGTACAAGAGACCCAGTACTTC
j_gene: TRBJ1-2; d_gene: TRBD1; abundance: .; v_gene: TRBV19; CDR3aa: CASISTRQGVQGYTF; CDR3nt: TGTGCCAGTATTTCGACCAGACAGGGGGTACAAGGCTACACCTTC
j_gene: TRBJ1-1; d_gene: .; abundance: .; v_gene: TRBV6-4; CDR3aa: CASSEGENTEAFF; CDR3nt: TGTGCCAGCAGTGAAGGGGAGAACACTGAAGCTTTCTTT
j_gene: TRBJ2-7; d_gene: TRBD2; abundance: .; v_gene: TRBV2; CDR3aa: CASSGELAGDYEQYF; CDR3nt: TGTGCCAGCAGTGGGGAGCTAGCGGGGGACTACGAGCAGTACTTC
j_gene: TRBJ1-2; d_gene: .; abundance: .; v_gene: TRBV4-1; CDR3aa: CASSDRGREVYGYTF; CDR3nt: TGCGCCAGCAGCGACCGGGGCAGGGAGGTCTATGGCTACACCTTC
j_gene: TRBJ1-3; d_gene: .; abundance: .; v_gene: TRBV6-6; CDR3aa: CASSYSREGYPIYF; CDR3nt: TGTGCCAGCAGTTACAGCAGGGAAGGATATCCCATATATTTT
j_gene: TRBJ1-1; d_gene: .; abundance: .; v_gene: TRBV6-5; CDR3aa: CASSYSRSEAFF; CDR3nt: TGTGCCAGCAGTTACTCGAGAAGTGAAGCTTTCTTT
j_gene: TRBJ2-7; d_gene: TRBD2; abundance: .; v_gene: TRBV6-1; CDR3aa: CASSAPGLGDLYEQYF; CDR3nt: TGTGCCAGCAGTGCACCGGGACTAGGTGATCTCTACGAGCAGTACTTC
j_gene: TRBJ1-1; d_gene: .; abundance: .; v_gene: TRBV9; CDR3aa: CASSVLTEEAFF; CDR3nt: TGTGCCAGCAGCGTACTGACAGAAGAAGCTTTCTTT
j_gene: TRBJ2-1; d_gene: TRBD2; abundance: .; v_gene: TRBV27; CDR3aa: CASTTGGGEQFF; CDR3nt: TGTGCCAGCACCACCGGCGGGGGAGAGCAGTTCTTC
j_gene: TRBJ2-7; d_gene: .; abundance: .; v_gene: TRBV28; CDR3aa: CASSPGGGFYEQYF; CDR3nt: TGTGCCAGCAGTCCCGGGGGTGGCTTTTACGAGCAGTACTTC
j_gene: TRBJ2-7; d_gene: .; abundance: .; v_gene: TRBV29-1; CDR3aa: CSVGGLQGEQYF; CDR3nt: TGCAGCGTGGGTGGCTTACAGGGCGAGCAGTACTTC
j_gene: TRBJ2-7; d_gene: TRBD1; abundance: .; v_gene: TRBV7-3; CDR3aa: CASSLRPGQGAYEQYF; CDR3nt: TGTGCCAGCAGCTTAAGACCGGGACAGGGGGCCTACGAGCAGTACTTC
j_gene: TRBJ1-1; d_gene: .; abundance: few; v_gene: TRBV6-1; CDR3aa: CASSEVAGGAAGEAFF; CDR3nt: TGTGCCAGCAGTGAAGTGGCGGGGGGAGCTGCTGGGGAAGCTTTCTTT
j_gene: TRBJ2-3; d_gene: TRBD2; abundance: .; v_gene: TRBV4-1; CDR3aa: CASSQDSSGGPLDTQYF; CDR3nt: TGCGCCAGCAGCCAAGATAGTAGCGGGGGGCCCTTAGATACGCAGTATTTT
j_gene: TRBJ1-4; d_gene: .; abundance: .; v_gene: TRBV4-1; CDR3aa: CASSQVGVGNEKLFF; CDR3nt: TGCGCCAGCAGCCAAGTAGGGGTTGGTAATGAAAAACTGTTTTTT
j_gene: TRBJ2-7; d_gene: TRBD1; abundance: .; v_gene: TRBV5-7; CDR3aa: CASSPEPRTGDEQYF; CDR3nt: TGTGCCAGCAGCCCCGAGCCCAGGACAGGGGACGAGCAGTACTTC
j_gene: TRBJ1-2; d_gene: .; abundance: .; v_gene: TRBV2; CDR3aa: CASTLGGSAAYGYTF; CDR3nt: TGTGCCAGCACCTTAGGAGGCTCAGCGGCGTATGGCTACACCTTC